This TCR beta chain was sequenced for a study of T cells in Graves' hyperthyroidism and ophthalmopathy. Whole-study results and caveats: Ophthalmopathy, as predicted by the model, came a median about seven months after the prediction. A 13 V-J signature model discriminated ophthalmopathy versus stable hyperthyroidism.

This clonotype was observed at least ten times. As yet, its antigen is unknown. TCR beta CDR3 sequences were amplified from RNA transcripts. First-round RT-PCR of the TCR CDR3 relied on the HTBI primer set. One entry per CDR3 protein results from TCRdb running MiXCR on the multiplex PCR reads. This table has around 250,000 distinct CDR3 sequences, just over 14% appearing once. V gave up 7 bases and J gave up 3 bases; unmatched junction bases: 7. This CDR3 is built from 14 residues. Germline V lookup: CDR1 KGHDR, CDR2 SFDVKD. This sequence originates from a woman between 35 and 50 years old with Graves' hyperthyroidism that later progressed to Graves' ophthalmopathy. Sequences were obtained from blood. V gene TRBV24-1 combines with J gene TRBJ2-7; 8 bases agree with TRBD2. This chain's CDR3 is CATSPGGPLYEQYF. In nucleotides, the CDR3 is TGTGCCACCAGCCCGGGAGGGCCCCTCTACGAGCAGTACTTC.